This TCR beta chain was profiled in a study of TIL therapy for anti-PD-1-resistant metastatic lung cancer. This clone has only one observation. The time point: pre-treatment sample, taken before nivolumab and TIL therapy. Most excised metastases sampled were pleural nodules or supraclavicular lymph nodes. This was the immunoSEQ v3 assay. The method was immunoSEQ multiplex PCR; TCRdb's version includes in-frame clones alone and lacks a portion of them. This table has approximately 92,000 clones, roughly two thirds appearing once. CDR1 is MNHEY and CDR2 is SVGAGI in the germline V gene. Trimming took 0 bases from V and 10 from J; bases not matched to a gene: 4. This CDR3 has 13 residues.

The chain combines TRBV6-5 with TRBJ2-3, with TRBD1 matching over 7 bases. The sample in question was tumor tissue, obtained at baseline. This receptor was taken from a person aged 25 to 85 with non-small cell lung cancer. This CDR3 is CASSYSTGTAQYF. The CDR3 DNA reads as TGTGCCAGCAGTTACTCCACCGGGACAGCGCAGTATTTT.